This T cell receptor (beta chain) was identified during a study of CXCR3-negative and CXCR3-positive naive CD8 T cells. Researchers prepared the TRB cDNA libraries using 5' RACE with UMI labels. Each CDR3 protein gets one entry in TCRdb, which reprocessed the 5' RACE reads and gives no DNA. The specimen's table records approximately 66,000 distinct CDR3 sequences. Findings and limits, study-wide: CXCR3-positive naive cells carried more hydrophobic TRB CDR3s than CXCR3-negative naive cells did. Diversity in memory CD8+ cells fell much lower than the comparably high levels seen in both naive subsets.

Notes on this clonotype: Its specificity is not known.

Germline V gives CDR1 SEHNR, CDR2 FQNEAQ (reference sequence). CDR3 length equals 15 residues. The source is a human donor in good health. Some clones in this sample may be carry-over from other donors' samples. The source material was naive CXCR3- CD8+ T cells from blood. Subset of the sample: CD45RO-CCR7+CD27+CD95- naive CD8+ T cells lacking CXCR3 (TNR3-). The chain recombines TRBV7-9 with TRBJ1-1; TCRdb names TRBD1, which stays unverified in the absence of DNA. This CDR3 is CASSKPGQGATEAFF. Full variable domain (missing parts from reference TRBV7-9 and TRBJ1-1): DTGVSQNPRHKITKRGQNVTFRCDPISEHNRLYWYRQTLGQGPEFLTYFQNEAQLEKSRLLSDRFSAERPKGSFSTLEIQRTEQGDSAMYLCASSKPGQGATEAFFGQGTRLTVV.